These 15 T cell receptor beta chains share one sample of origin, sequenced in a study of cytomegalovirus exposure and HLA in healthy donors. The repertoire was sequenced with immunoSEQ multiplex PCR; TCRdb's copy has only in-frame clones and lacks some. Of 150,000 to 250,000 clones listed, around 84% were seen once; the top ten hold 10% to 15%. Sequenced material: PBMCs. The receptors originated from a woman aged 25 to 39 in good health and CMV-seropositive.

V and J are TRBV28 and TRBJ1-2, with D perhaps TRBD1 (6 bases). The germline CDR1 and CDR2 sequences are MDHEN and SYDVKM. V was cut by 6 bases and J by 4 bases, with 18 bases left in between. The length of the CDR3 is 15 residues. The CDR3 loop reads CASRIPRGLGYGYTF. DNA of the CDR3: TGTGCCAGCAGAATACCCAGGGGTTTAGGCTATGGCTACACCTTC.

This chain joins TRBV7-9 and TRBJ1-2, with D perhaps TRBD1 (5 bases). Germline V gives CDR1 SEHNR, CDR2 FQNEAQ (reference sequence). CDR3 length: 14 amino acids. V lost 2 bases and J 3 bases, leaving 10 bases between the germline ends. CDR3 sequence: CASSLQGADYGYTF. The CDR3 DNA sequence: TGTGCCAGCAGCTTACAGGGTGCGGACTATGGCTACACCTTC.

The V call is TRBV5-1, the J call TRBJ2-5; D perhaps matches TRBD2 (6 bases). The germline gives CDR1 SGHRS, CDR2 YFSETQ. V was trimmed by 3 bases and J by 2 bases, leaving 8 bases between them. The CDR3 is 13 residues long. CDR3 protein: CASSWRGQETQYF. CDR3 DNA: TGCGCCAGCAGCTGGAGGGGTCAAGAGACCCAGTACTTC.

The chain carries TRBV2 and TRBJ2-3; weak D call: TRBD1 (6 bases). The CDR3 is made up of 15 amino acids. Germline V gene sequence: CDR1 SNHLY, CDR2 FYNNEI. V lost 6 bases and J 2 bases, leaving 15 bases between the germline ends. DNA of the CDR3: TGTGCCAGCAGATTTACAGGGTCTTACACAGATACGCAGTATTTT. It codes for CASRFTGSYTDTQYF.

For the CDR3, the DNA is TGTGCCAGCAGTTCGTTAGCGACCGAGCAGTACTTC. It is translated as CASSSLATEQYF. The chain is built from TRBV6-5 and TRBJ2-7; D might be TRBD2 (5 bases). Trimming removed 4 bases at V and 6 bases at J, with 10 bases between. The CDR3 is 12 amino acids. The V gene's germline CDR1 is MNHEY and CDR2 SVGAGI.

This chain links TRBV30 with TRBJ2-3, with D tentatively TRBD2 (6 bases). Deletions cut 2 bases from V and 4 bases from J, with 13 bases between. The CDR3 covers 14 residues. Germline-derived CDR1 and CDR2 are GTSNPN and SVGIG (reference sequence). The CDR3 sequence is CAWSIGGGADTQYF. CDR3 nucleotides: TGTGCCTGGAGTATCGGGGGAGGCGCAGATACGCAGTATTTT.

This clone showed up just once. The rearrangement joins TRBV6-5 to TRBJ2-1; TRBD2 agrees at 7 bases. This CDR3 spans 14 amino acids. V dropped 6 bases and J dropped 6; count of bases not matched to a gene: 8. The germline V gene has CDR1 MNHEY and CDR2 SVGAGI. CDR3 region: CASRPGGSSNEQFF. The CDR3 coding sequence is TGTGCCAGCAGGCCTGGCGGGAGTTCCAATGAGCAGTTCTTC.

This clone was recorded once. V and J are TRBV11-2 and TRBJ2-7, with 7 bases that match TRBD1. Germline-derived CDR1 and CDR2 are SGHAT and FQNNGV. Losses at the gene ends were 6 bases for V and 0 bases for J; bases not matched to a gene: 8. The CDR3 is 15 residues long. The CDR3 region has the DNA TGTGCCAGCAGGACGAATCGGGACAGCTCCTACGAGCAGTACTTC. It codes for CASRTNRDSSYEQYF.

The chain recombines TRBV6-6 with TRBJ2-1; maybe TRBD1 (5 bases). Germline loops: CDR1 MNHNY, CDR2 SVGAGI (reference sequence). The length of the CDR3 is 13 residues. V lost 7 bases to trimming and J lost 10 bases, with 17 bases between them. CDR3 amino acids: CASTYGSTAEQFF. The CDR3 coding sequence is TGTGCCAGCACCTACGGGTCGACAGCGGAGCAGTTCTTC.

This chain uses TRBV27 with TRBJ1-2, with D perhaps matching TRBD1 (5 bases). The CDR3 has 13 residues. The V end lost 4 bases, the J end lost 8 bases, and 14 bases lay between the germline ends. The germline V gene has CDR1 MNHEY and CDR2 SMNVEV (reference sequence). The CDR3 here is CASSSSGGRGYTF. The CDR3 DNA follows: TGTGCCAGCAGTTCCTCTGGGGGGAGGGGCTACACCTTC.

The chain couples TRBV5-6 to TRBJ1-1; 10 positions match TRBD1. This CDR3 comprises 13 residues. Trimming cost V 3 bases and J 4 bases; bases outside gene matches: 0. The germline V gene has CDR1 SGHDT and CDR2 YYEEEE. The CDR3 protein is CASSWDRGTEAFF. In nucleotides, the CDR3 is TGTGCCAGCAGCTGGGACAGGGGCACTGAAGCTTTCTTT.

The rearrangement links TRBV7-9 to TRBJ2-7, with D possibly being TRBD1 (6 bases). Per the germline V gene, CDR1 is SEHNR and CDR2 is FQNEAQ (reference sequence). V lost 5 bases and J 4 bases, leaving 15 bases between the germline ends. This CDR3 contains 14 residues. In DNA, the CDR3 is TGTGCCAGCAGCGGCAAAGACAGGATATACGAGCAGTACTTC. Its protein product is CASSGKDRIYEQYF.

The chain couples TRBV19 to TRBJ1-2, with 8 bases identical to TRBD1. The CDR3 sequence is 15 residues long. The ends lost 3 bases at V and 4 bases at J; junction bases unmatched: 7. CDR1 is LNHDA and CDR2 is SQIVND in the germline V gene (reference sequence). CDR3: CASSIPGTGSYGYTF. The CDR3 DNA follows: TGTGCCAGTAGTATCCCCGGGACAGGAAGCTATGGCTACACCTTC. The full variable domain, in which reference TRBV19 and TRBJ1-2 provide the parts outside the CDR3, is DGGITQSPKYLFRKEGQNVTLSCEQNLNHDAMYWYRQDPGQGLRLIYYSQIVNDFQKGDIAEGYSVSREKKESFPLTVTSAQKNPTAFYLCASSIPGTGSYGYTFGSGTRLTVV.

The rearrangement links TRBV28 to TRBJ2-2; D remains ambiguous. The CDR3 is 14 amino acids. Germline-derived CDR1 and CDR2 are MDHEN and SYDVKM. The ends were cut back, 11 bases at V and 3 bases at J, with 16 bases in the middle. CDR3 DNA sequence: TGTGCCCTTAAATCTAGGTGGGACACCGGGGAGCTGTTTTTT. Protein: CALKSRWDTGELFF.

The chain is built from TRBV5-1 and TRBJ2-1; 11 nucleotides align to TRBD2. Germline V gives CDR1 SGHRS, CDR2 YFSETQ. The CDR3 extends over 15 amino acids. J lost 7 bases, V lost 5 bases, and 8 bases had no gene match. CDR3 loop: CASSFLAGGGNEQFF. The CDR3 region has the DNA TGCGCCAGCAGTTTCCTAGCGGGAGGTGGAAATGAGCAGTTCTTC.